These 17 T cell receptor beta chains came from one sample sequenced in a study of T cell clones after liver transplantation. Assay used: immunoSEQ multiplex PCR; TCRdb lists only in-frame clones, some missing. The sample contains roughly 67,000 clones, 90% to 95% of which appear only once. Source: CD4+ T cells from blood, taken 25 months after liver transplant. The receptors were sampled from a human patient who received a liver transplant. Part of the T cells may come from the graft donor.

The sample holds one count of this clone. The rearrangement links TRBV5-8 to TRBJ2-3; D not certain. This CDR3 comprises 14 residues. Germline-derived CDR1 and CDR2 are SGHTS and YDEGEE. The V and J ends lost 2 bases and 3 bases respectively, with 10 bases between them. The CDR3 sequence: CASSFTPPTDTQYF. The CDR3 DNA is TGTGCCAGCAGCTTTACCCCACCGACAGATACGCAGTATTTT.

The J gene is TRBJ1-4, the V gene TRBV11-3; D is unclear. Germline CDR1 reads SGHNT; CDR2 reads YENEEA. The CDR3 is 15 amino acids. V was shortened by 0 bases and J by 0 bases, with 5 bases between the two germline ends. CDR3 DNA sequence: TGTGCCAGCAGCTTAGAGGGTGCAACTAATGAAAAACTGTTTTTT. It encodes CASSLEGATNEKLFF.

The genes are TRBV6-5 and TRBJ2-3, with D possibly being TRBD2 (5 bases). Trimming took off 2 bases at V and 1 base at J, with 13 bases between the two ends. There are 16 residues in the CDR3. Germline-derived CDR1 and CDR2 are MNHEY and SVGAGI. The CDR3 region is CASSYREHLRTDTQYF. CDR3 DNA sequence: TGTGCCAGCAGTTACCGGGAACACCTCCGCACAGATACGCAGTATTTT.

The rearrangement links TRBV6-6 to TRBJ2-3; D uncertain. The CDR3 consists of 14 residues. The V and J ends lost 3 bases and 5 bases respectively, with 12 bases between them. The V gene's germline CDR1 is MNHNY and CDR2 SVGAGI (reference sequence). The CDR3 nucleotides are TGTGCCAGCAGTTATCCGAGCGCGGAAGATACGCAGTATTTT. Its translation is CASSYPSAEDTQYF.

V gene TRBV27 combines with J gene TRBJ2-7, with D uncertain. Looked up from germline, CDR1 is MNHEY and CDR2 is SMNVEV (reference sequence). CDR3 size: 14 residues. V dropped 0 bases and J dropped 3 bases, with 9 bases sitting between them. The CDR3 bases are TGTGCCAGCAGTTTATCGGGCAAGATCTACGAGCAGTACTTC. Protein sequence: CASSLSGKIYEQYF.

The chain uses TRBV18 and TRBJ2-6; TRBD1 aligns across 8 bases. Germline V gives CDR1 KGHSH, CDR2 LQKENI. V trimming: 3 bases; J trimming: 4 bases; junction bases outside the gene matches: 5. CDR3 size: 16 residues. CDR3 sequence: CASSPSTGGGANVLTF. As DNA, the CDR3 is TGTGCCAGCTCACCTTCTACAGGGGGAGGGGCCAACGTCCTGACTTTC.

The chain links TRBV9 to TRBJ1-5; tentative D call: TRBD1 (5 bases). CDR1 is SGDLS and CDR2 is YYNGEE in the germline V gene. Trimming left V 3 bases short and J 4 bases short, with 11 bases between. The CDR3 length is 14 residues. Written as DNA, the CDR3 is TGTGCCAGCAGCGCGGGGGACGGAAATCAGCCCCAGCATTTT. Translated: CASSAGDGNQPQHF.

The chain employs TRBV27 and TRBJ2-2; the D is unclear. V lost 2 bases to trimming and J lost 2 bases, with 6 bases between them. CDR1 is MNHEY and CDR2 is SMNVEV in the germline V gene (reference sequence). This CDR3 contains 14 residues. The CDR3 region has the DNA TGTGCCAGCAGTTTACAGTCTAACACCGGGGAGCTGTTTTTT. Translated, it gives CASSLQSNTGELFF.

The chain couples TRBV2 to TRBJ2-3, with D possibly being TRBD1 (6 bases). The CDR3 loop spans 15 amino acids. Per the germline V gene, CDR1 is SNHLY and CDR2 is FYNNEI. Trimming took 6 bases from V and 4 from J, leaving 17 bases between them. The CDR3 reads CASRQIQGSSDTQYF. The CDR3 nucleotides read TGTGCCAGCAGGCAGATCCAGGGGAGCTCAGATACGCAGTATTTT.

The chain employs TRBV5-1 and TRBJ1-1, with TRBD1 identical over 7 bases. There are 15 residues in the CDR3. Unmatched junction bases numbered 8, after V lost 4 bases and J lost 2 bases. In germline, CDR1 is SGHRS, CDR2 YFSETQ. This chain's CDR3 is CASSRRDRLNTEAFF. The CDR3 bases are TGCGCCAGCAGCCGACGGGACAGACTCAACACTGAAGCTTTCTTT. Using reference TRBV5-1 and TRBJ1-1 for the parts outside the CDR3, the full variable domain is KAGVTQTPRYLIKTRGQQVTLSCSPISGHRSVSWYQQTPGQGLQFLFEYFSETQRNKGNFPGRFSGRQFSNSRSEMNVSTLELGDSALYLCASSRRDRLNTEAFFGQGTRLTVV.

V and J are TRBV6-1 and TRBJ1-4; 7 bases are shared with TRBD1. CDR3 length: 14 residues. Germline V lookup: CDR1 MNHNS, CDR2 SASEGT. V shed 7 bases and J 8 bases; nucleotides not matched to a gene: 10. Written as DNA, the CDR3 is TGTGCCAGCAACCCAGGGGGTTCGGAAGAAAAACTGTTTTTT. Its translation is CASNPGGSEEKLFF.

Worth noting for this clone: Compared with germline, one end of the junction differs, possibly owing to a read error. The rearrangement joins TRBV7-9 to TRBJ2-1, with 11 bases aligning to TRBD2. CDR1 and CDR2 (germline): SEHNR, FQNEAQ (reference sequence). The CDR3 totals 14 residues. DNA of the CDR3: TGTGCCAGCAGCTTTACTAGCGGGAGTAATGGGCAGTTCTTC. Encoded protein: CASSFTSGSNGQFF.

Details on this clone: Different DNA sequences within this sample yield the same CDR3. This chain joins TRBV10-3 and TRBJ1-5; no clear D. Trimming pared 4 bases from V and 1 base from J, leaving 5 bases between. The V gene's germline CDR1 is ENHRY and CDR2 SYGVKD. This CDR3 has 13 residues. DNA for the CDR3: TGTGCCATCAGTGGGTCCAGCAATCAGCCCCAGCATTTT. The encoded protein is CAISGSSNQPQHF.

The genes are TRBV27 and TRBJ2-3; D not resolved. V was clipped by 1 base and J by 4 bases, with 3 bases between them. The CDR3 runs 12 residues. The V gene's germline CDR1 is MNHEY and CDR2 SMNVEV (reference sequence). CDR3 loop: CASSLFPDTQYF. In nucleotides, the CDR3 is TGTGCCAGCAGTTTATTCCCAGATACGCAGTATTTT.

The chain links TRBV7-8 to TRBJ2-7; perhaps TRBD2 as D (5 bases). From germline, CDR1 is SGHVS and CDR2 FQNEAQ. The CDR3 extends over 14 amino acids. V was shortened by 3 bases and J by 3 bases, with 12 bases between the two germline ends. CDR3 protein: CASSFSEGGYEQYF. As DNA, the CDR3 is TGTGCCAGCAGCTTTAGCGAGGGTGGCTACGAGCAGTACTTC.

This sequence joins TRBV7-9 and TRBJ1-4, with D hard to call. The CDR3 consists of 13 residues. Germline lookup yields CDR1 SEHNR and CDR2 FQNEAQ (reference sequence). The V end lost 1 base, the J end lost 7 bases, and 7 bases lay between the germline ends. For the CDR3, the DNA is TGTGCCAGCAGCTTAGTGAGAGTTGAAAAACTGTTTTTT. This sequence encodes CASSLVRVEKLFF. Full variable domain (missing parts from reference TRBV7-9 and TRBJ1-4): DTGVSQNPRHKITKRGQNVTFRCDPISEHNRLYWYRQTLGQGPEFLTYFQNEAQLEKSRLLSDRFSAERPKGSFSTLEIQRTEQGDSAMYLCASSLVRVEKLFFGSGTQLSVL.

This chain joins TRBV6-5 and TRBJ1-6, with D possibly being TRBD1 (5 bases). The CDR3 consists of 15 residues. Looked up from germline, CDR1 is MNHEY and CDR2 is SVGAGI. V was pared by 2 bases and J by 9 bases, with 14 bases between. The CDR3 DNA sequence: TGTGCCAGCAGTTACGTCAGGCTGGGGGGTTCACCCCTCCACTTT. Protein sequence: CASSYVRLGGSPLHF.